These 32 T cell receptor beta chains were all obtained from the same sample, sequenced in a study of blood T cells in healthy people across ages. Together with a sample-barcoded 5' primer, a J-beta primer mix was included in a second PCR lasting roughly 6 to 12 cycles. TCRdb itself ran the 5' RACE reads through MiXCR, one entry per CDR3 protein. The profile shows fewer than 750,000 distinct CDR3 sequences, under 65% of them singletons. Specimen: blood. These TCRs come from an elderly woman in good health.

Only a few counts were recorded for this clonotype. The chain combines TRBV7-8 with TRBJ1-1; no clear D gene. The CDR3 spans 13 residues. Trimming removed 0 bases from V and 2 bases from J, with 4 bases in between. Per the germline V gene, CDR1 is SGHVS and CDR2 is FQNEAQ. CDR3 bases: TGTGCCAGCAGCTTAGCTTTCAACACTGAAGCTTTCTTT. It encodes CASSLAFNTEAFF. The complete variable domain, with remaining parts taken from reference TRBV7-8 and TRBJ1-1, reads GAGVSQSPRYKVAKRGQDVALRCDPISGHVSLFWYQQALGQGPEFLTYFQNEAQLDKSGLPSDRFFAERPEGSVSTLKIQRTQQEDSAVYLCASSLAFNTEAFFGQGTRLTVV.

There are many counts of this clonotype. V usage is TRBV27 and J usage is TRBJ1-6; 8 bases align to TRBD1. The germline CDR1 and CDR2 sequences are MNHEY and SMNVEV (reference sequence). The CDR3 is 15 amino acids. V was clipped by 0 bases and J by 8 bases; unmatched bases: 3. The DNA for the CDR3 is TGTGCCAGCAGTTTATCACGGACAGGGTATTCACCCCTCCACTTT. Translation: CASSLSRTGYSPLHF.

This clonotype was counted only a few times. The chain is built from TRBV12-3 or TRBV12-4 and TRBJ2-2; no clear D. The CDR3 is 13 amino acids. V lost 3 bases and J 4 bases, leaving 6 bases between the germline ends. CDR3: CASSFRRTGELFF. As DNA, the CDR3 is TGTGCCAGCAGTTTCAGGCGCACCGGGGAGCTGTTTTTT.

Remarks on this clonotype: This may be a read error: a much more frequent sequence differs by one nucleotide. J is TRBJ2-5 and V is TRBV10-3; no clear D gene. The J call may be mistaken, given a closer DNA end match to TRBJ2-4. Germline V lookup: CDR1 ENHRY, CDR2 SYGVKD. The CDR3 totals 15 residues. The CDR3 region has the DNA TGTGCCATCAGGTCGGCGGCAGAAAACAAAAACATTCAGTACTTC. Translating gives CAIRSAAENKNIQYF.

To note about this clonotype: This may arise from a read error, as a much more abundant clone is one base away. The J gene is TRBJ2-7, the V gene TRBV9; weak D call: TRBD2 (6 bases). CDR1 and CDR2 (germline): SGDLS, YYNGEE. The CDR3 has 13 amino acids. V dropped 0 bases and J dropped 7 bases, with 11 bases sitting between them. The CDR3 region is CASSVGPSDEQYF. The CDR3, as DNA: TGTGCCAGCAGCGTAGGGCCTAGCGATGAGCAGTACTTC.

This clonotype was observed at least ten times. The chain uses TRBV20-1 and TRBJ2-3; maybe TRBD2 (5 bases). This CDR3 comprises 14 residues. With 0 bases removed from V and 1 base from J, the gap between germline ends came to 8 bases. Germline CDR1 DFQATT, CDR2 SNEGSKA (reference sequence). As DNA, the CDR3 is TGCAGTGCTAGAGATTTGAGGGGCACAGATACGCAGTATTTT. Translating gives CSARDLRGTDTQYF.

In regard to this clonotype: A much larger clone is a single base away; this may be a read error. This chain joins TRBV5-1 and TRBJ1-2, with D maybe TRBD1 (6 bases). This CDR3 region has 15 residues. The V end lost 3 bases, the J end lost 8 bases, and 20 bases lay between the germline ends. Germline lookup yields CDR1 SGHRS and CDR2 YFSETQ. CDR3 sequence: CASSCGTRMVGGYTF. CDR3 in DNA: TGCGCCAGCAGCTGCGGGACAAGGATGGTCGGGGGCTACACCTTC.

The chain couples TRBV6-1 to TRBJ1-5; D remains ambiguous. The CDR3 extends over 13 amino acids. Deletions cut 3 bases from V and 2 bases from J, with 5 bases between. In germline, CDR1 is MNHNS, CDR2 SASEGT. CDR3 sequence reads: CASSENGNQPQHF. CDR3 coding DNA: TGTGCCAGCAGTGAGAACGGCAATCAGCCCCAGCATTTT.

The chain carries TRBV20-1 and TRBJ2-3; 8 bases agree with TRBD2. This CDR3 is built from 13 residues. V dropped 7 bases and J dropped 8; count of bases not matched to a gene: 11. Germline V CDR1 and CDR2: DFQATT, SNEGSKA (reference sequence). The CDR3 nucleotides read TGCAGTGTTGGGCGGGGGGCCCGGGGTACGCAGTATTTT. It specifies CSVGRGARGTQYF.

The J gene is TRBJ2-7, the V gene TRBV20-1; 7 nucleotides match TRBD2. Germline CDR1 and CDR2: DFQATT and SNEGSKA (reference sequence). V was clipped by 3 bases and J by 6 bases; unmatched bases: 8. This CDR3 region has 13 residues. For the CDR3, the DNA is TGCAGTGCTAGTCCCCCACCGGGGGGCGAGCAGTACTTC. Residues: CSASPPPGGEQYF.

This chain uses TRBV2 with TRBJ1-2; TRBD1 is a possible D gene (6 bases). This CDR3 has 16 residues. Germline lookup yields CDR1 SNHLY and CDR2 FYNNEI. Trimming shortened V by 3 bases and J by 4 bases, and 18 bases separated the two germline ends. CDR3 amino acids: CASSEFGAGATYGYTF. CDR3 nucleotide sequence: TGTGCCAGCAGTGAGTTTGGGGCAGGGGCGACCTATGGCTACACCTTC.

The sample holds one count of this clonotype. The V call is TRBV20-1, the J call TRBJ1-2; weak D call: TRBD1 (5 bases). V was cut by 5 bases and J by 4 bases, with 20 bases left in between. In germline, CDR1 is DFQATT, CDR2 SNEGSKA (reference sequence). The CDR3 contains 15 residues. The CDR3 DNA reads as TGCAGTGCTCCAGGCGGTCCAGGGATTGCCTATGGCTACACCTTC. This codes for CSAPGGPGIAYGYTF.

Remarks on this clonotype: A read error may be the cause here, since a much bigger clone is one base away. The chain links TRBV20-1 to TRBJ2-1, with 12 bases lining up with TRBD2. CDR1 DFQATT and CDR2 SNEGSKA come from the germline V gene (reference sequence). This CDR3 region has 14 residues. The V and J ends lost 2 bases and 6 bases, in that order; junction bases with no gene match: 2. Here the CDR3 reads CSARRTSGINEQFF. In DNA, the CDR3 is TGCAGTGCTAGACGGACTAGCGGGATCAATGAGCAGTTCTTC.

V usage is TRBV2 and J usage is TRBJ2-1; 8 bases map to TRBD2. The ends lost 6 bases at V and 3 bases at J; junction bases unmatched: 4. The CDR3 extends over 14 amino acids. Per germline, CDR1 SNHLY and CDR2 FYNNEI. In DNA form, the CDR3 reads TGTGCCAGCAGAAAGGGGACTAGCTACAATGAGCAGTTCTTC. Amino acid sequence: CASRKGTSYNEQFF.

The genes are TRBV9 and TRBJ2-7; D is perhaps TRBD1 or TRBD2 (6 bases each). The germline V and J ends were trimmed by 4 bases and 2 bases, with 16 bases remaining between them. Looked up from germline, CDR1 is SGDLS and CDR2 is YYNGEE. This CDR3 is 15 amino acids long. CDR3 nucleotides: TGTGCCAGCAGCCAAGGAGGGGGGAGTGCCTACGAGCAGTACTTC. Protein product: CASSQGGGSAYEQYF.

In this sample, this clonotype turned up a few times. V usage is TRBV12-3 or TRBV12-4 and J usage is TRBJ1-5; D uncertain. Trimming pared 8 bases from V and 0 bases from J, leaving 14 bases between. The CDR3 is 15 residues long. CDR3 residues: CASRLGLGSNQPQHF. The DNA of the CDR3 is TGTGCCAGCCGTCTTGGCCTAGGTAGCAATCAGCCCCAGCATTTT.

Comments on this clonotype: A much larger clone lies one base from this, so it may be a read error. The chain employs TRBV5-1 and TRBJ2-2, with D unresolved. Germline V gives CDR1 SGHRS, CDR2 YFSETQ. Trimming took off 6 bases at V and 3 bases at J, with 6 bases between the two ends. The CDR3 has 12 amino acids. CDR3 region: CASIEYTGELFF. CDR3 nucleotide sequence: TGCGCCAGCATCGAATACACCGGGGAGCTGTTTTTT.

This clonotype was seen only a few times. V gene TRBV2 combines with J gene TRBJ2-7; unclear D gene. Looked up from germline, CDR1 is SNHLY and CDR2 is FYNNEI. V lost 6 bases to trimming and J lost 6 bases, with 9 bases between them. The CDR3 runs 11 residues. This CDR3 reads CASSQQREQYF. In nucleotides, the CDR3 is TGTGCCAGCAGCCAGCAGCGCGAGCAGTACTTC. Full variable domain (outside the CDR3, taken from reference TRBV2 and TRBJ2-7): EPEVTQTPSHQVTQMGQEVILRCVPISNHLYFYWYRQILGQKVEFLVSFYNNEISEKSEIFDDQFSVERPDGSNFTLKIRSTKLEDSAMYFCASSQQREQYFGPGTRLTVT.

The chain couples TRBV12-3 or TRBV12-4 to TRBJ2-7; D is undetermined. CDR3 length equals 14 residues. The ends were cut back, 4 bases at V and 0 bases at J, with 10 bases in the middle. CDR3: CASSSDESSYEQYF. In DNA, the CDR3 is TGTGCCAGCAGTTCGGATGAAAGCTCCTACGAGCAGTACTTC.

The V call is TRBV4-1, the J call TRBJ2-1; 8 bases are shared with TRBD2. V shed 3 bases, J shed 8 bases, and the junction held 6 bases outside the gene matches. Germline CDR1 is MGHRA and CDR2 is YSYEKL. The CDR3 contains 14 residues. The CDR3 protein is CASSQGTSIDEQFF. CDR3 DNA: TGCGCCAGCAGCCAGGGGACTAGTATCGATGAGCAGTTCTTC.

This clonotype was seen at least ten times. The chain recombines TRBV7-9 with TRBJ2-7; no reliable D call. Germline V lookup: CDR1 SEHNR, CDR2 FQNEAQ (reference sequence). The CDR3 runs 13 residues. Trimming took 1 base from V and 4 from J, leaving 8 bases between them. For the CDR3, the DNA is TGTGCCAGCAGCTTAGGAGATTGGTACGAGCAGTACTTC. Translation: CASSLGDWYEQYF.

The chain has TRBV5-1 and TRBJ1-4; the D is unclear. Trimming left V 6 bases short and J 5 bases short, with 11 bases between. Germline CDR1 reads SGHRS; CDR2 reads YFSETQ. The CDR3 spans 13 residues. The CDR3 sequence is CASTQSDNEKLFF. CDR3 sequence (DNA): TGCGCCAGCACCCAGTCGGACAATGAAAAACTGTTTTTT.

The rearrangement links TRBV2 to TRBJ1-6; D might be TRBD1 (5 bases). Germline assignment: CDR1 SNHLY and CDR2 FYNNEI. V was clipped by 4 bases and J by 8 bases, with 9 bases between them. There are 13 residues in the CDR3. CDR3 coding DNA: TGTGCCAGCAGTGCCAGGGTTGATTCACCCCTCCACTTT. This gives the protein CASSARVDSPLHF.

The chain carries TRBV24-1 and TRBJ2-4; D possibly uses TRBD1 or TRBD2 (6 bases each). Trimming cost V 2 bases and J 11 bases, with 9 bases left between them. Germline V gene lookup returns CDR1 KGHDR and CDR2 SFDVKD. The CDR3 is 12 residues long. CDR3 DNA sequence: TGTGCCACCAGTGATTGGGGGGCGGTTCAGTACTTC. It specifies CATSDWGAVQYF.

Of note for this clonotype: A much larger clone is a single base away; this may be a read error. This chain connects TRBV2 to TRBJ2-7; D gene uncertain. The V gene lost 6 bases and the J gene lost 12 bases, with 15 bases spanning the gap. The CDR3 length is 11 residues. Germline V lookup: CDR1 SNHLY, CDR2 FYNNEI. In nucleotides, the CDR3 is TGTGCCAGCAGCACCAGCGAGTCGTTGTACTTC. It encodes CASSTSESLYF.

The chain links TRBV2 to TRBJ2-7; D call uncertain. In germline, CDR1 is SNHLY, CDR2 FYNNEI. V lost 8 bases and J lost 5, with 10 bases in between. This CDR3 spans 11 amino acids. The CDR3 protein is CASGQENEQYF. CDR3 in DNA: TGTGCCAGCGGGCAGGAGAACGAGCAGTACTTC.

There are a few counts of this clonotype. The chain employs TRBV20-1 and TRBJ2-1, with unresolved D. The CDR3 extends over 15 amino acids. V was clipped by 4 bases and J by 6 bases, with 19 bases between them. Germline V gene sequence: CDR1 DFQATT, CDR2 SNEGSKA (reference sequence). The chain's CDR3 is CSANPATHKSNEQFF. The CDR3 bases are TGCAGTGCTAACCCGGCGACTCATAAAAGCAATGAGCAGTTCTTC.

The chain has TRBV12-3 or TRBV12-4 and TRBJ1-2; the D is unclear. Trimming pared 5 bases from V and 4 bases from J, leaving 17 bases between. The CDR3 covers 15 residues. CDR3 sequence reads: CASSPESRRGYGYTF. DNA of the CDR3: TGTGCCAGCAGTCCCGAGTCCCGCCGAGGCTATGGCTACACCTTC.

About this clonotype itself: With a much larger clone just one base away, this may be a read error. The chain links TRBV12-3 or TRBV12-4 to TRBJ2-3; 8 bases map to TRBD1. V lost 8 bases and J lost 4; bases outside the gene matches: 5. CDR3 length: 13 amino acids. The CDR3 protein is CASGMTGADTQYF. CDR3 bases: TGTGCCAGCGGAATGACAGGGGCAGATACGCAGTATTTT.

Details on this clonotype: It may be a read error: a sequence one base away is much more abundant. The chain is built from TRBV7-2 and TRBJ2-1, with D perhaps TRBD2 (6 bases). The CDR3 is 14 amino acids. In germline, CDR1 is SGHTA, CDR2 FQGNSA. The CDR3 loop reads CAGRSPRGNNEQFF. The CDR3 bases are TGTGCCGGCAGATCTCCACGCGGGAACAATGAGCAGTTCTTC.

The J gene is TRBJ2-2, the V gene TRBV20-1; D could derive from TRBD1 or TRBD2 (5 bases each). Germline V gives CDR1 DFQATT, CDR2 SNEGSKA (reference sequence). Trimming removed 2 bases at V and 0 bases at J, with 10 bases between. CDR3 length: 15 residues. The CDR3 sequence: CSARPGPTNTGELFF. The DNA of the CDR3 is TGCAGTGCTAGACCGGGACCGACGAACACCGGGGAGCTGTTTTTT.

This chain uses TRBV10-3 with TRBJ1-5, with 8 bases identical to TRBD1. With V trimmed by 4 bases and J by 3 bases, 14 bases remained unmatched. CDR1 is ENHRY, CDR2 SYGVKD, per germline. The CDR3 is made up of 18 amino acids. Here the CDR3 DNA reads TGTGCCATCAGTGGTAGTGGGGCAGGGGGCGCGAACAATCAGCCCCAGCATTTT. This codes for CAISGSGAGGANNQPQHF.